A single sample gave rise to the 26 T cell receptor beta chains below, sequenced in a study of response to subunit inactivated influenza vaccine. TCRdb itself ran the RT-PCR reads through MiXCR, one entry per CDR3 protein. The data contain about 500,000 distinct CDR3 sequences, approximately 15% of them seen just once; the ten biggest clones take up less than 4%. This sample comprised CD4+ T cells sorted from PBMCs, obtained around 2 years after vaccination. Receptor source: a man aged 50 to 69 who received an inactivated influenza vaccine.

The chain is built from TRBV19 and TRBJ1-1, with a possible D match to TRBD1 (6 bases). Germline assignment: CDR1 LNHDA and CDR2 SQIVND (reference sequence). The germline V and J ends were trimmed by 4 bases and 7 bases, with 16 bases remaining between them. The length of the CDR3 is 14 residues. The CDR3, as DNA: TGTGCCAGTAGTAATGGGAGGGGGGGAGATGAAGCTTTCTTT. Translating it yields CASSNGRGGDEAFF.

The rearrangement uses TRBV28 and TRBJ1-2; weak D call: TRBD1 (6 bases). Per germline, CDR1 MDHEN and CDR2 SYDVKM. This CDR3 is built from 15 residues. Trimming pared 3 bases from V and 5 bases from J, leaving 16 bases between. The chain's CDR3 is CASSFPPGTGYGYTF. In nucleotides, the CDR3 is TGTGCCAGCAGTTTTCCCCCGGGCACAGGGTATGGCTACACCTTC.

This rearrangement joins TRBV19 to TRBJ1-5; D is unclear. Trimming removed 2 bases from V and 4 bases from J, with 12 bases in between. The CDR3 consists of 15 residues. Germline values: CDR1 LNHDA, CDR2 SQIVND (reference sequence). The CDR3 protein is CASSISSDGNQPQHF. The CDR3 bases are TGTGCCAGTAGTATATCCTCGGACGGTAATCAGCCCCAGCATTTT.

The rearrangement links TRBV6-2 or TRBV6-3 to TRBJ1-1; possible D gene TRBD1, 6 bases. The CDR3 contains 14 residues. CDR1 is MNHEY and CDR2 is SVGEGT in the germline V gene. V dropped 7 bases and J dropped 3 bases, with 15 bases sitting between them. CDR3 sequence: CASKGVRGDTEAFF. The CDR3 DNA sequence: TGTGCCAGCAAAGGCGTCAGGGGCGACACTGAAGCTTTCTTT.

The rearrangement links TRBV4-1 to TRBJ2-1; TRBD1 matches at 8 bases. J was trimmed by 2 bases and V by 0 bases; bases with no gene match: 3. The CDR3 is 16 amino acids. Germline CDR1 reads MGHRA; CDR2 reads YSYEKL. CDR3 loop: CASSQDPTGAYNEQFF. CDR3 coding DNA: TGCGCCAGCAGCCAAGATCCGACAGGGGCCTACAATGAGCAGTTCTTC.

Written as DNA, the CDR3 is TGTGCCAGCAGTGAGTCGTTCGGAGAGCAGTACTTC. This codes for CASSESFGEQYF. The chain links TRBV2 to TRBJ2-7; D ambiguous. Trimming shortened V by 3 bases and J by 7 bases, and 10 bases separated the two germline ends. Germline-derived CDR1 and CDR2 are SNHLY and FYNNEI. This CDR3 contains 12 residues. Looking up the rest from reference TRBV2 and TRBJ2-7 gives the full variable domain: EPEVTQTPSHQVTQMGQEVILRCVPISNHLYFYWYRQILGQKVEFLVSFYNNEISEKSEIFDDQFSVERPDGSNFTLKIRSTKLEDSAMYFCASSESFGEQYFGPGTRLTVT.

This clonotype was counted at least ten times. The J gene is TRBJ1-3, the V gene TRBV5-1, with TRBD1 matching over 7 bases. The CDR3 totals 15 residues. The V gene end was trimmed by 3 bases and the J gene end by 0 bases; junction bases not matched to a gene: 3. The germline gives CDR1 SGHRS, CDR2 YFSETQ. The CDR3 reads CASSSGQFSGNTIYF. The DNA of the CDR3 is TGCGCCAGCAGCTCGGGACAGTTCTCTGGAAACACCATATATTTT.

This clonotype was counted at least ten times. The chain has TRBV7-8 and TRBJ1-6, with D possibly being TRBD1 (6 bases). V was cut by 0 bases and J by 2 bases, with 8 bases left in between. The CDR3 has 16 amino acids. Germline values: CDR1 SGHVS, CDR2 FQNEAQ. The CDR3 spells CASSLAGAAYNSPLHF. The CDR3 nucleotides read TGTGCCAGCAGCTTAGCGGGGGCCGCCTATAATTCACCCCTCCACTTT.

This clonotype has only a few counts. The chain joins TRBV10-3 to TRBJ2-7, with a tentative D call TRBD2 (5 bases). CDR1 is ENHRY, CDR2 SYGVKD, per germline. This CDR3 has 14 amino acids. The germline V and J ends were trimmed by 10 bases and 3 bases, with 19 bases remaining between them. Here the CDR3 reads CATQSSGSLYEQYF. The CDR3 bases are TGTGCCACCCAGTCCAGCGGATCCCTCTACGAGCAGTACTTC.

The sample holds a few counts of this clonotype. The chain uses TRBV11-1 and TRBJ1-3; a possible D gene is TRBD1 (5 bases). The CDR3 runs to 19 residues. The V end was cut by 1 base, the J end by 0 bases, with 19 bases between. CDR1 SGHAT and CDR2 FQDESV come from the germline V gene (reference sequence). CDR3 sequence (DNA): TGTGCCAGCAGCTTAGAGTCAGGGCCAACGATAAGCTCTGGAAACACCATATATTTT. Protein product: CASSLESGPTISSGNTIYF.

This clonotype was counted between two and nine times. The V and J genes are TRBV5-1 and TRBJ2-7, with D hard to call. The length of the CDR3 is 14 residues. V was clipped by 1 base and J by 1 base, with 9 bases between them. In germline, CDR1 is SGHRS, CDR2 YFSETQ. This chain's CDR3 is CASSLQTESYEQYF. CDR3 sequence (DNA): TGCGCCAGCAGCTTGCAGACGGAGTCCTACGAGCAGTACTTC. The full variable domain, its missing parts supplied by reference TRBV5-1 and TRBJ2-7, is KAGVTQTPRYLIKTRGQQVTLSCSPISGHRSVSWYQQTPGQGLQFLFEYFSETQRNKGNFPGRFSGRQFSNSRSEMNVSTLELGDSALYLCASSLQTESYEQYFGPGTRLTVT.

The chain has TRBV5-1 and TRBJ2-2, with D perhaps matching TRBD2 (5 bases). This CDR3 comprises 14 residues. V lost 0 bases and J 6 bases, leaving 9 bases between the germline ends. The germline CDR1 and CDR2 sequences are SGHRS and YFSETQ. The CDR3 spells CASSLVGVPGELFF. In nucleotides, the CDR3 is TGCGCCAGCAGCTTGGTCGGGGTTCCCGGGGAGCTGTTTTTT.

The genes are TRBV28 and TRBJ1-4, with D uncertain. Trimming stripped 5 bases from V and 8 bases from J, with 6 bases between. The CDR3 is made up of 11 amino acids. Germline V gene lookup returns CDR1 MDHEN and CDR2 SYDVKM. This CDR3 is CASSHLEKLFF. In nucleotides, the CDR3 is TGTGCCAGCAGTCATCTCGAAAAACTGTTTTTT.

V and J are TRBV5-1 and TRBJ1-3; D might be TRBD1 (5 bases). The CDR3 runs 14 residues. V lost 4 bases to trimming and J lost 0 bases, with 8 bases between them. Germline V lookup: CDR1 SGHRS, CDR2 YFSETQ. The CDR3 bases are TGCGCCAGCAGCCGGGGGAACTCTGGAAACACCATATATTTT. It encodes CASSRGNSGNTIYF.

Only a few counts were recorded for this clonotype. The chain links TRBV6-5 to TRBJ2-1; tentative D call: TRBD2 (6 bases). V lost 2 bases and J 8 bases, leaving 10 bases between the germline ends. This CDR3 is built from 13 residues. Germline V gene data show CDR1 as MNHEY and CDR2 as SVGAGI. CDR3 DNA: TGTGCCAGCAGTTACCGACTAGAACATGAGCAGTTCTTC. Its protein product is CASSYRLEHEQFF.

The chain recombines TRBV20-1 with TRBJ2-3; D unresolved. CDR1 DFQATT and CDR2 SNEGSKA come from the germline V gene (reference sequence). Trimming stripped 3 bases from V and 2 bases from J, with 15 bases between. CDR3 length: 15 amino acids. The CDR3 coding sequence is TGCAGTGCTAGCATAAATCTCTATTACACAGATACGCAGTATTTT. Its translation: CSASINLYYTDTQYF.

This clonotype was observed a handful of times. The V gene is TRBV11-2, the J gene TRBJ2-7, with 10 nucleotides matching TRBD1. The CDR3 spans 17 residues. V gave up 5 bases and J gave up 6 bases; unmatched junction bases: 16. Germline values: CDR1 SGHAT, CDR2 FQNNGV. The CDR3 coding sequence is TGTGCCAGCAGCGTAAGTTTAGCCGGGACAGGGGCGTCCGAGCAGTACTTC. Amino acids: CASSVSLAGTGASEQYF.

This clonotype was counted many times. The chain couples TRBV29-1 to TRBJ1-1; D unclear. The CDR3 totals 14 residues. V was shortened by 3 bases and J by 0 bases, with 11 bases between the two germline ends. Germline CDR1 reads SQVTM; CDR2 reads ANQGSEA. Written as DNA, the CDR3 is TGCAGCGTTGAGAGGGAGGACCTGAACACTGAAGCTTTCTTT. This gives the protein CSVEREDLNTEAFF.

The V and J genes are TRBV12-3 or TRBV12-4 and TRBJ1-3; no firm D call. This CDR3 has 12 residues. Trimming removed 5 bases from V and 4 bases from J, with 6 bases in between. The CDR3 DNA reads TGTGCCAGCAGTATCCTAGGAAACACCATATATTTT. Translated, it gives CASSILGNTIYF.

This clonotype has only a few counts. The V call is TRBV9, the J call TRBJ1-4, with D maybe TRBD1 (6 bases). Trimming stripped 0 bases from V and 1 base from J, with 10 bases between. The length of the CDR3 is 16 residues. The germline V gene encodes CDR1 SGDLS and CDR2 YYNGEE. The CDR3 bases are TGTGCCAGCAGCGTAGCTCAGGGGATAACTAATGAAAAACTGTTTTTT. Its protein product is CASSVAQGITNEKLFF.

The chain couples TRBV19 to TRBJ2-6; D could derive from TRBD1 or TRBD2 (5 bases each). Per the germline V gene, CDR1 is LNHDA and CDR2 is SQIVND (reference sequence). The CDR3 has 14 residues. Here the CDR3 reads CATIGASGANVLTF. DNA for the CDR3: TGTGCTACGATCGGGGCCTCTGGGGCCAACGTCCTGACTTTC.

The chain links TRBV10-3 to TRBJ2-1; 12 bases are shared with TRBD1. V trimming: 6 bases; J trimming: 5 bases; junction bases outside the gene matches: 2. The CDR3 is 14 amino acids. The germline gives CDR1 ENHRY, CDR2 SYGVKD. The CDR3 DNA is TGTGCCATCAGCAGGGACAGGGGGCACAATGAGCAGTTCTTC. As protein: CAISRDRGHNEQFF.

This clonotype was found many times. This chain connects TRBV12-3 or TRBV12-4 to TRBJ2-2, with D perhaps matching TRBD1 (5 bases). CDR3 length: 13 residues. V was shortened by 3 bases and J by 6 bases, with 8 bases between the two germline ends. The CDR3 region is CASSFLGAGELFF. Written as DNA, the CDR3 is TGTGCCAGCAGTTTCTTAGGGGCCGGGGAGCTGTTTTTT.

This chain uses TRBV7-9 with TRBJ2-7; D gene uncertain. This CDR3 comprises 12 residues. Deletions cut 1 base from V and 6 bases from J, with 7 bases between. In germline, CDR1 is SEHNR, CDR2 FQNEAQ (reference sequence). CDR3 nucleotide sequence: TGTGCCAGCAGCTTAGAACTCGGCGAGCAGTACTTC. This codes for CASSLELGEQYF.

This clonotype was observed at least ten times. The genes are TRBV7-8 and TRBJ2-3, with D uncertain. The CDR3 has 13 residues. Per germline, CDR1 SGHVS and CDR2 FQNEAQ. Deletions cut 1 base from V and 4 bases from J, with 6 bases between. CDR3 residues: CASSLGPADTQYF. Written as DNA, the CDR3 is TGTGCCAGCAGCTTAGGTCCCGCAGATACGCAGTATTTT.

Note on this clonotype: One end of the junction fails to match germline, which may point to a read error. This chain uses TRBV20-1 with TRBJ2-3; tentative D call: TRBD2 (6 bases). Germline V gene sequence: CDR1 DFQATT, CDR2 SNEGSKA (reference sequence). The CDR3 covers 15 residues. The CDR3: CSARRASEITDTQYF. CDR3 sequence (DNA): TGCAGCGCTAGGCGGGCTAGCGAGATCACAGATACGCAGTATTTT.